One sample yielded the 10 T cell receptor beta chains listed below, sequenced in a study of early T cells in non-severe SARS-CoV-2 infection. In TCRdb, the 5' RACE reads were re-called with MiXCR into one record per CDR3 protein. The data show some 51,000 distinct CDR3 sequences, about 16% seen once. Sequencing used whole blood, obtained at baseline. These TCRs come from an adult who was a healthcare worker with PCR-confirmed SARS-CoV-2 infection or an uninfected control (not recorded which).

This clonotype was detected only a few times. V is TRBV28 and J is TRBJ2-7; 7 bases agree with TRBD2. The CDR3 is 17 amino acids. J was trimmed by 0 bases and V by 6 bases; bases with no gene match: 14. Germline CDR1 MDHEN, CDR2 SYDVKM. Written as DNA, the CDR3 is TGTGCCAGCAGGGGAACCCATAGCGGGTATAACTCCTACGAGCAGTACTTC. Translating it yields CASRGTHSGYNSYEQYF.

This clonotype was recorded a few times. The chain links TRBV4-1 to TRBJ2-2; weak D call: TRBD1 (5 bases). Germline V gene lookup returns CDR1 MGHRA and CDR2 YSYEKL. Deletions cut 0 bases from V and 1 base from J, with 9 bases between. The CDR3 runs to 16 residues. The CDR3 DNA is TGCGCCAGCAGCCAAGATAGGGGCCTGAACACCGGGGAGCTGTTTTTT. This translates into CASSQDRGLNTGELFF.

This clonotype was counted many times. The chain joins TRBV7-8 to TRBJ1-2; possible D gene TRBD1, 5 bases. CDR1 and CDR2 (germline): SGHVS, FQNEAQ. V was clipped by 0 bases and J by 8 bases, with 10 bases between them. This CDR3 has 13 amino acids. The chain's CDR3 is CASSLARGSGYTF. Here the CDR3 DNA reads TGTGCCAGCAGCTTAGCAAGGGGAAGCGGCTACACCTTC.

This clonotype was recorded only once. The chain recombines TRBV11-2 with TRBJ1-1; D call uncertain. The CDR3 length is 14 residues. Germline CDR1 and CDR2: SGHAT and FQNNGV. V shed 0 bases and J shed 4 bases, with 9 bases lying between them. The CDR3 DNA reads TGTGCCAGCAGCTTAGATCGTGAAAGCACTGAAGCTTTCTTT. It is translated as CASSLDRESTEAFF.

This clonotype was detected ten times or more. V usage is TRBV27 and J usage is TRBJ2-1, with TRBD2 identical over 13 bases. V was pared by 6 bases and J by 2 bases, with 4 bases of the junction left unmatched. This CDR3 contains 16 residues. Germline V gene sequence: CDR1 MNHEY, CDR2 SMNVEV (reference sequence). Here the CDR3 DNA reads TGTGCCAGCAGAAGACTAGCGGGAGGCCCCTACAATGAGCAGTTCTTC. It specifies CASRRLAGGPYNEQFF.

V usage is TRBV10-3 and J usage is TRBJ2-3; no definite D call. The V and J ends lost 3 bases and 9 bases respectively, with 10 bases between them. The CDR3 length is 12 residues. Germline CDR1 and CDR2: ENHRY and SYGVKD. Written as DNA, the CDR3 is TGTGCCATCAGTGAACCCGTCGGGACGCAGTATTTT. This gives the protein CAISEPVGTQYF.

V and J are TRBV4-1 and TRBJ1-6, with D hard to call. From germline, CDR1 is MGHRA and CDR2 YSYEKL. V lost 0 bases and J 1 base, leaving 16 bases between the germline ends. This CDR3 contains 19 residues. The CDR3 loop reads CASSQEPRGWRSYNSPLHF. CDR3 DNA sequence: TGCGCCAGCAGCCAAGAACCCAGAGGGTGGAGGTCCTATAATTCACCCCTCCACTTT.

The chain couples TRBV4-2 to TRBJ2-1; the match to TRBD2 covers 7 bases. The CDR3 spans 16 residues. With V trimmed by 0 bases and J by 7 bases, 9 bases remained unmatched. Germline V gene data show CDR1 as LGHNA and CDR2 as YNFKEQ. CDR3 DNA sequence: TGTGCCAGCAGCCAAGAAGAGCGGGGTCCCCTAAATGAGCAGTTCTTC. Its translation is CASSQEERGPLNEQFF.

This clonotype was seen repeatedly, ten times or more. The chain recombines TRBV2 with TRBJ2-5; possibly TRBD1 for D (5 bases). There are 13 residues in the CDR3. From germline, CDR1 is SNHLY and CDR2 FYNNEI. V was cut by 6 bases and J by 2 bases, with 10 bases left in between. CDR3 residues: CASRAGFQETQYF. The CDR3 nucleotides read TGTGCCAGCAGGGCAGGGTTTCAAGAGACCCAGTACTTC.

This clonotype was detected a few times. The chain is built from TRBV7-2 and TRBJ2-1; 9 nucleotides agree with TRBD2. This CDR3 contains 15 residues. The V gene's germline CDR1 is SGHTA and CDR2 FQGNSA. With V trimmed by 7 bases and J by 5 bases, 9 bases remained unmatched. The CDR3 region has the DNA TGTGCCAGCACCCAACAGGGACTAGCTCACAATGAGCAGTTCTTC. Translated: CASTQQGLAHNEQFF.